A single sample is the source of the 11 T cell receptor beta chains below, sequenced in a study of shared T cell receptors in the human thymus. The assay was immunoSEQ multiplex PCR, and TCRdb's table has in-frame clones only and misses some. The table records about 380,000 clones, 85% to 95% of them present only once. The sample consisted of thymocytes. These receptors all stem from a human donor.

This clone has just one count. The chain links TRBV28 to TRBJ1-2; D not certain. Trimming stripped 3 bases from V and 2 bases from J, with 16 bases between. The CDR3 totals 16 residues. The germline CDR1 and CDR2 sequences are MDHEN and SYDVKM. The CDR3 loop is CASSLWGSSFNYGYTF. The CDR3 coding sequence is TGTGCCAGCAGTTTGTGGGGTTCCTCGTTCAACTATGGCTACACCTTC.

The chain couples TRBV19 to TRBJ2-7, with 11 bases lining up with TRBD1. This CDR3 has 13 amino acids. After removal of 7 bases from V and 5 bases from J, the junction contained 4 bases not matched to a gene. Per the germline V gene, CDR1 is LNHDA and CDR2 is SQIVND (reference sequence). The CDR3 spells CASTGTGGHEQYF. The CDR3 DNA reads TGTGCCAGTACGGGGACAGGGGGTCACGAGCAGTACTTC.

This chain uses TRBV6-5 with TRBJ2-3; TRBD1 matches at 8 bases. With 4 bases clipped from V and 2 bases from J, the junction kept 8 bases outside the gene matches. CDR1 is MNHEY, CDR2 SVGAGI, per germline. This CDR3 contains 16 residues. Here the CDR3 reads CASSSPPTGDTDTQYF. The CDR3 DNA follows: TGTGCCAGCAGTTCGCCCCCGACAGGGGACACAGATACGCAGTATTTT.

The V call is TRBV4-1, the J call TRBJ2-1; TRBD2 might be the D (6 bases). Between the trimmed V and J ends, which lost 3 bases and 10 bases, there was a span of 13 bases. CDR1 and CDR2 (germline): MGHRA, YSYEKL. This CDR3 is 13 amino acids long. The CDR3 protein is CASSQGEEREQFF. The CDR3 DNA reads as TGCGCCAGCAGCCAGGGGGAGGAAAGGGAGCAGTTCTTC.

The chain is built from TRBV11-2 and TRBJ2-3; 9 positions match TRBD2. Germline loops: CDR1 SGHAT, CDR2 FQNNGV. The CDR3 spans 15 residues. Unmatched junction bases numbered 7, after V lost 5 bases and J lost 4 bases. The DNA of the CDR3 is TGTGCCAGCAGCCCCGCGGGAGGGCCGTCAGATACGCAGTATTTT. It encodes CASSPAGGPSDTQYF.

This sequence joins TRBV28 and TRBJ1-5, with D uncertain. CDR1 is MDHEN and CDR2 is SYDVKM in the germline V gene. Trimming left V 10 bases short and J 0 bases short, with 13 bases between. The CDR3 spans 14 residues. The CDR3 DNA sequence: TGTGCCACTGGACGGACTTATAGCAATCAGCCCCAGCATTTT. This sequence encodes CATGRTYSNQPQHF.

This chain uses TRBV27 with TRBJ1-5, with D uncertain. Germline CDR1 and CDR2: MNHEY and SMNVEV (reference sequence). V was cut by 6 bases and J by 2 bases, with 11 bases left in between. The CDR3 consists of 14 residues. The CDR3 DNA sequence: TGTGCCAGCAGCAGGACGATGGGCAATCAGCCCCAGCATTTT. Translation gives CASSRTMGNQPQHF.

The chain employs TRBV2 and TRBJ2-7, with D perhaps TRBD2 (6 bases). Germline V lookup: CDR1 SNHLY, CDR2 FYNNEI. V gave up 7 bases and J gave up 0 bases, with 16 bases separating them. This CDR3 is built from 15 residues. The CDR3 is CASNREPTCSYEQYF. CDR3 in DNA: TGTGCCAGCAATCGGGAGCCCACTTGCTCCTACGAGCAGTACTTC.

This chain joins TRBV5-6 and TRBJ1-5, with 7 bases identical to TRBD1. Losses at the gene ends were 3 bases for V and 0 bases for J; bases not matched to a gene: 9. Germline loops: CDR1 SGHDT, CDR2 YYEEEE. The CDR3 is 17 residues long. This chain's CDR3 is CASSSRSRGGSNQPQHF. DNA for the CDR3: TGTGCCAGCAGCTCCCGGAGCAGGGGGGGTAGCAATCAGCCCCAGCATTTT.

The V call is TRBV7-3, the J call TRBJ2-6; 10 bases are a match to TRBD1. This CDR3 region has 17 residues. CDR1 is SGHTA and CDR2 is FQGTGA in the germline V gene. V gave up 4 bases and J gave up 4 bases; unmatched junction bases: 7. The DNA for the CDR3 is TGTGCCAGCAGCTCGGGACAGGGGACTACCGGGGCCAACGTCCTGACTTTC. It encodes CASSSGQGTTGANVLTF.

The chain employs TRBV2 and TRBJ1-3; 11 bases map to TRBD1. V gave up 5 bases and J gave up 0 bases; unmatched junction bases: 6. The germline CDR1 and CDR2 sequences are SNHLY and FYNNEI. The length of the CDR3 is 17 residues. Here the CDR3 reads CASSRGTGGNSGNTIYF. CDR3 bases: TGTGCCAGCAGTCGAGGGACAGGGGGAAACTCTGGAAACACCATATATTTT.